What follows are 6 T cell receptor beta chains derived from one specimen sequenced in a study of blood T cell repertoires in COVID-19. Using immunoSEQ multiplex PCR, the repertoire was profiled, and TCRdb retains in-frame clones only, with some absent. Counted here are about 140,000 clones, more than 70% occurring once; the ten biggest clones make up 5.5%. Sequenced material: PBMCs or T cells enriched from blood (not recorded which). Every receptor here comes from a man aged 35 to 55 with acute COVID-19.

The J gene is TRBJ2-3, the V gene TRBV4-1; no reliable D call. Trimming stripped 1 base from V and 0 bases from J, with 11 bases between. This CDR3 has 16 residues. Germline V gene sequence: CDR1 MGHRA, CDR2 YSYEKL. The CDR3 region is CASSQVTPVSTDTQYF. The CDR3, as DNA: TGCGCCAGCAGCCAAGTGACTCCCGTGAGCACAGATACGCAGTATTTT.

This clone was seen just once. The V and J genes are TRBV30 and TRBJ2-1; the match to TRBD2 covers 8 bases. V trimming: 4 bases; J trimming: 9 bases; junction bases outside the gene matches: 11. Per the germline V gene, CDR1 is GTSNPN and CDR2 is SVGIG (reference sequence). There are 14 residues in the CDR3. The CDR3 nucleotides are TGTGCCTGGAAATCCGCTAGCGGGTACGGTGAGCAGTTCTTC. Protein: CAWKSASGYGEQFF.

This clone showed up just once. The chain employs TRBV4-3 and TRBJ2-7, with 12 bases that match TRBD2. J lost 3 bases, V lost 4 bases, and 4 bases had no gene match. The germline V gene has CDR1 LGHNA and CDR2 YSLEER. The CDR3 spans 15 residues. The CDR3 nucleotides read TGCGCCAGCAGCCGACTAGCGGGAGAAGACTACGAGCAGTACTTC. It translates to CASSRLAGEDYEQYF.

V and J are TRBV6-1 and TRBJ1-1, with 7 bases lining up with TRBD1. This CDR3 has 15 amino acids. The V segment lost 2 bases and the J segment 5 bases; nucleotides outside the gene matches: 8. The germline V gene encodes CDR1 MNHNS and CDR2 SASEGT. This CDR3 reads CASSELGTEGTEAFF. Here the CDR3 DNA reads TGTGCCAGCAGTGAATTAGGGACAGAGGGGACTGAAGCTTTCTTT.

As DNA, the CDR3 is TGTGCCAGCAGCTGGACTAGCGGGGGTAAAGGGGAGACCCAGTACTTC. Encoded protein: CASSWTSGGKGETQYF. The chain employs TRBV7-9 and TRBJ2-5; 13 positions match TRBD2. Germline V lookup: CDR1 SEHNR, CDR2 FQNEAQ (reference sequence). Losses at the gene ends were 4 bases for V and 5 bases for J; bases not matched to a gene: 7. The CDR3 extends over 16 amino acids.

The chain couples TRBV7-9 to TRBJ2-1; D perhaps matches TRBD1 (5 bases). This CDR3 is built from 18 residues. The V gene's germline CDR1 is SEHNR and CDR2 FQNEAQ (reference sequence). The V gene lost 6 bases and the J gene lost 0 bases, with 21 bases spanning the gap. The DNA of the CDR3 is TGTGCCAGCAGTAATACAGGTGACATTCCCCGCTCCTACAATGAGCAGTTCTTC. Its protein product is CASSNTGDIPRSYNEQFF.